The present entry profiles one TCR beta chain with its context. Its antigen is as yet unknown. This record belongs to a study of blood T cells in healthy people across ages. Study findings and constraints: Donor CMV status was unknown, possibly confounding expanded clonotype changes. PBMCs left unsorted prevented a conclusive naive versus antigen-experienced comparison.

Germline values: CDR1 MGHDK, CDR2 SYGVNS. Trimming took 3 bases from V and 6 from J; bases not matched to a gene: 9. The CDR3 totals 16 residues. A second roughly 6 to 12 cycle PCR used barcoded and J-beta primers. TCRdb independently ran MiXCR on the 5' RACE reads; one entry per CDR3 protein. The data show about 780,000 distinct CDR3 sequences, with around 62% seen just once and 25% to 30% held by the top ten. Caucasian individuals from Russia who were healthy and aged roughly 6 to 90 acted as donors. Each of the donors had about 9.9 milliliters of peripheral blood drawn into EDTA-treated Vacutainer tubes.

Material: blood. The chain is built from TRBV25-1 and TRBJ2-2, with TRBD1 matching over 8 bases. The TCR comes from a man aged 25-45 years in good health. CDR3 region: CASSEGTGILSGELFF. In DNA form, the CDR3 reads TGTGCCAGCAGTGAGGGGACAGGTATCCTATCCGGGGAGCTGTTTTTT. The full variable domain, rest sourced from reference TRBV25-1 and TRBJ2-2, is EADIYQTPRYLVIGTGKKITLECSQTMGHDKMYWYQQDPGMELHLIHYSYGVNSTEKGDLSSESTVSRIRTEHFPLTLESARPSHTSQYLCASSEGTGILSGELFFGEGSRLTVL.